These 17 T cell receptor beta chains share one sample of origin, sequenced in a study of T cells in localized non-small cell lung cancer. Produced via immunoSEQ multiplex PCR; TCRdb's table is partial and in-frame only. The table has 30,000 to 40,000 clones, 86% seen once; the top ten hold around 6.1%. Sequenced material: peripheral blood mononuclear cells, taken before any cancer treatment. The receptors shown here come from a male donor aged 60 or over with stage II lung adenocarcinoma.

The chain employs TRBV7-2 and TRBJ2-7, with 10 bases matching TRBD2. Looked up from germline, CDR1 is SGHTA and CDR2 is FQGNSA. The CDR3 runs 16 residues. V shed 1 base and J 1 base; nucleotides not matched to a gene: 4. CDR3 loop: CASSLDPSGSSYEQYF. The CDR3 coding sequence is TGTGCCAGCAGCTTAGATCCTAGCGGGAGTTCCTACGAGCAGTACTTC. Combining the CDR3 with reference TRBV7-2 and TRBJ2-7 gives the whole variable domain GAGVSQSPSNKVTEKGKDVELRCDPISGHTALYWYRQSLGQGLEFLIYFQGNSAPDKSGLPSDRFSAERTGGSVSTLTIQRTQQEDSAVYLCASSLDPSGSSYEQYFGPGTRLTVT.

This chain uses TRBV19 with TRBJ2-2; 8 bases match TRBD1. The CDR3 spans 14 residues. After removal of 6 bases from V and 6 bases from J, the junction contained 6 bases not matched to a gene. The germline V gene has CDR1 LNHDA and CDR2 SQIVND (reference sequence). The CDR3 bases are TGTGCCAGTAGACCAGGACAGGGTCCCGGGGAGCTGTTTTTT. Translated: CASRPGQGPGELFF.

This sequence joins TRBV5-1 and TRBJ1-2; 8 bases agree with TRBD1. The germline V gene encodes CDR1 SGHRS and CDR2 YFSETQ. The V and J ends lost 7 bases and 7 bases, in that order; junction bases with no gene match: 6. The CDR3 contains 12 residues. Here the CDR3 reads CASGQGEGGYTF. The CDR3 bases are TGCGCCAGCGGACAGGGAGAGGGTGGCTACACCTTC.

The chain links TRBV6-5 to TRBJ2-1; D is possibly TRBD2 (5 bases). Germline loops: CDR1 MNHEY, CDR2 SVGAGI. The CDR3 has 13 residues. V was pared by 2 bases and J by 10 bases, with 12 bases between. This CDR3 reads CASSYNGMDEQFF. The DNA for the CDR3 is TGTGCCAGCAGTTACAACGGGATGGACGAGCAGTTCTTC.

This rearrangement joins TRBV10-3 to TRBJ1-4; D gene uncertain. V was trimmed by 2 bases and J by 8 bases, leaving 12 bases between them. The CDR3 contains 14 residues. Germline lookup yields CDR1 ENHRY and CDR2 SYGVKD. This chain's CDR3 is CAISEGGVEEKLFF. The CDR3 coding sequence is TGTGCCATCAGTGAGGGAGGCGTAGAAGAAAAACTGTTTTTT.

The chain has TRBV12-5 and TRBJ1-3, with D hard to call. Germline loops: CDR1 LGHNT, CDR2 FRNRAP. V lost 7 bases to trimming and J lost 0 bases, with 19 bases between them. The CDR3 sequence is 17 residues long. CDR3 bases: TGTGCTAGTGCCATGGGGTGGGCAGACACCTCTGGAAACACCATATATTTT. Protein product: CASAMGWADTSGNTIYF.

In this sample, this clone turned up once. V and J are TRBV30 and TRBJ2-5; D remains ambiguous. Between the trimmed V and J ends, which lost 5 bases and 4 bases, there was a span of 14 bases. CDR1 GTSNPN and CDR2 SVGIG come from the germline V gene (reference sequence). There are 13 residues in the CDR3. The CDR3 region is CAWGIRESETQYF. The DNA of the CDR3 is TGTGCCTGGGGGATAAGGGAATCAGAGACCCAGTACTTC.

To note about this clone: Other DNA sequences in the sample encode the same CDR3. DNA for the CDR3: TGCGCCAGCAGCTTGCGGGAGGGGTCCGGGGAGCTGTTTTTT. This sequence encodes CASSLREGSGELFF. V and J are TRBV5-1 and TRBJ2-2; 8 nucleotides align to TRBD2. Germline CDR1 and CDR2: SGHRS and YFSETQ. This CDR3 spans 14 amino acids. Trimming removed 1 base from V and 6 bases from J; junction bases left unmatched: 2.

V and J are TRBV28 and TRBJ2-1; no definite D call. The ends were cut back, 6 bases at V and 4 bases at J, with 4 bases in the middle. Germline loops: CDR1 MDHEN, CDR2 SYDVKM. CDR3 length: 11 amino acids. The CDR3 spells CASRLYNEQFF. The CDR3, as DNA: TGTGCCAGCAGACTGTACAATGAGCAGTTCTTC.

The chain couples TRBV9 to TRBJ2-5; D not resolved. CDR3 size: 14 residues. The germline V and J ends were trimmed by 4 bases and 5 bases, with 15 bases remaining between them. Germline V gene data show CDR1 as SGDLS and CDR2 as YYNGEE. The CDR3 DNA follows: TGTGCCAGCAGCCCGGAGAGTTTCGGGGAGACCCAGTACTTC. It translates to CASSPESFGETQYF.

This chain uses TRBV18 with TRBJ2-3; D might be TRBD2 (5 bases). Germline CDR1 reads KGHSH; CDR2 reads LQKENI. The germline V and J ends were trimmed by 3 bases and 6 bases, with 16 bases remaining between them. The CDR3 sequence is 15 residues long. CDR3 loop: CASSPEMGSADTQYF. The DNA of the CDR3 is TGTGCCAGCTCACCGGAGATGGGGAGTGCCGATACGCAGTATTTT.

V gene TRBV19 combines with J gene TRBJ2-7, with D unclear. The CDR3 contains 15 residues. The V and J ends lost 2 bases and 6 bases respectively, with 17 bases between them. From germline, CDR1 is LNHDA and CDR2 SQIVND (reference sequence). The CDR3 reads CASSIRLRPHGEQYF. The CDR3 DNA follows: TGTGCCAGTAGTATAAGGCTCAGGCCACATGGCGAGCAGTACTTC.

This rearrangement joins TRBV28 to TRBJ2-7; 11 nucleotides align to TRBD1. Germline V gene sequence: CDR1 MDHEN, CDR2 SYDVKM. The CDR3 covers 15 residues. V gave up 7 bases and J gave up 4 bases; unmatched junction bases: 9. The chain's CDR3 is CASTSRTGGRYEQYF. The CDR3 DNA reads as TGTGCCAGCACCTCCCGGACAGGGGGCAGGTACGAGCAGTACTTC.

This rearrangement joins TRBV9 to TRBJ2-3; D perhaps matches TRBD2 (5 bases). V gave up 0 bases and J gave up 6 bases, with 5 bases separating them. The CDR3 totals 12 residues. The germline V gene has CDR1 SGDLS and CDR2 YYNGEE. CDR3 protein: CASSVGGDTQYF. Here the CDR3 DNA reads TGTGCCAGCAGCGTAGGCGGGGATACGCAGTATTTT.

J is TRBJ1-1 and V is TRBV6-5; D is undetermined. CDR3 length: 11 residues. The germline CDR1 and CDR2 sequences are MNHEY and SVGAGI. V was pared by 7 bases and J by 2 bases, with 5 bases between. The CDR3 sequence: CASTANTEAFF. The CDR3 DNA sequence: TGTGCCAGCACCGCCAACACTGAAGCTTTCTTT.

This clone was observed a single time. The rearrangement links TRBV4-1 to TRBJ2-1; no clear D gene. This CDR3 contains 13 residues. Germline V lookup: CDR1 MGHRA, CDR2 YSYEKL. V was trimmed by 4 bases and J by 3 bases, leaving 7 bases between them. This CDR3 reads CASSPRLYNEQFF. CDR3 sequence (DNA): TGCGCCAGCAGCCCCCGACTCTACAATGAGCAGTTCTTC.

Here the CDR3 DNA reads TGCGCCAGCAGCTTGGCGGGGGCTCTGGACTACGAGCAGTACTTC. Translation gives CASSLAGALDYEQYF. This chain connects TRBV5-1 to TRBJ2-7; the D call may be TRBD1 or TRBD2 (6 bases each). The CDR3 length is 15 residues. Trimming stripped 0 bases from V and 3 bases from J, with 13 bases between. The germline CDR1 and CDR2 sequences are SGHRS and YFSETQ.